This T cell receptor beta chain stems from a study of shared clonotypes between healthy human individuals. Using immunoSEQ multiplex PCR, the repertoire was profiled, and TCRdb retains in-frame clones only, with some absent. The sample has 2 million to 2.5 million clones; roughly 90% are singletons. This CDR3 is built from 16 residues. Trimming took 3 bases from V and 0 from J, leaving 13 bases between them. Per germline, CDR1 SGDLS and CDR2 YYNGEE. Source material: naive CD4+ T cells from PBMCs. Subset noted: CD45RA+ positively selected. The chain couples TRBV9 to TRBJ2-1; D is possibly TRBD2 (6 bases). The clonotype was recovered from a young man in good health. Some clones in this sample may be carry-over from other donors' samples. Written as DNA, the CDR3 is TGTGCCAGCAGCGCCTCCGGGACTCCCTCCTACAATGAGCAGTTCTTC. Its translation is CASSASGTPSYNEQFF.